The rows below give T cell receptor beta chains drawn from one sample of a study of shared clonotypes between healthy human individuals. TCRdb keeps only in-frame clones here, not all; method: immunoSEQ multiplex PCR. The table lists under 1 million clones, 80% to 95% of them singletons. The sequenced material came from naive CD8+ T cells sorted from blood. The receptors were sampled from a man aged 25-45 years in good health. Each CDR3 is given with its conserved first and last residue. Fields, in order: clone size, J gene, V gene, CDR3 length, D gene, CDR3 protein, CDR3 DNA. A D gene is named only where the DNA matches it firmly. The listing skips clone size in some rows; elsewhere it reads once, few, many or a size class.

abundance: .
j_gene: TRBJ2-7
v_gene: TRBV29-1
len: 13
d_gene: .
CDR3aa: CSVRPGALGEQYF
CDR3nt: TGCAGCGTTCGGCCGGGAGCCCTCGGCGAGCAGTACTTC

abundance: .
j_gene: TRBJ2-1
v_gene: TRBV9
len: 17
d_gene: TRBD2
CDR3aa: CASSAGSGRNSYNEQFF
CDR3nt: TGTGCCAGCAGCGCCGGTAGCGGGAGGAACTCCTACAATGAGCAGTTCTTC

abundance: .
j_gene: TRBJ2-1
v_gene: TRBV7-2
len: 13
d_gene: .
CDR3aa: CASSLALYNEQFF
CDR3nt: TGTGCCAGCAGCTTAGCACTATACAATGAGCAGTTCTTC

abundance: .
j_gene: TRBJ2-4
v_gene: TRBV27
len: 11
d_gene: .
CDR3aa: CASSSRGIQYF
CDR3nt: TGTGCCAGCAGTTCCAGGGGCATTCAGTACTTC

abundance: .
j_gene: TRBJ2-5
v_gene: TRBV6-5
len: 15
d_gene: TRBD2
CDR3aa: CASSYSWGGKETQYF
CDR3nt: TGTGCCAGCAGTTACTCGTGGGGGGGGAAAGAGACCCAGTACTTC

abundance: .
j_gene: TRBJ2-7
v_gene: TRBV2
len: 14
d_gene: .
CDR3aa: CASRGDPSSYEQYF
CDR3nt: TGTGCCAGCCGCGGGGACCCCAGCTCCTACGAGCAGTACTTC

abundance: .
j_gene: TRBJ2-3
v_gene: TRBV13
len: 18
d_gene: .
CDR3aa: CASSLSGLGSHPTDTQYF
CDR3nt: TGTGCCAGCAGCTTATCAGGGCTGGGCTCCCACCCCACAGATACGCAGTATTTT

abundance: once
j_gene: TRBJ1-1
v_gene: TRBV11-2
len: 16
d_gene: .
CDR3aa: CASSLVFGSGDTEAFF
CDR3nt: TGTGCCAGCAGCTTAGTGTTCGGGTCAGGGGACACTGAAGCTTTCTTT

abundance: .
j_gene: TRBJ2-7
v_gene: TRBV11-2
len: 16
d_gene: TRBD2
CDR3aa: CASSLTSGRVLREQYF
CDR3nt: TGTGCCAGCAGCTTAACGAGCGGGAGGGTACTACGGGAGCAGTACTTC

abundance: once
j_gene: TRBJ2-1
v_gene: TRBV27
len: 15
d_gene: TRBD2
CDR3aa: CASSLFAGGVDEQFF
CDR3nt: TGTGCCAGCAGTTTATTTGCGGGAGGGGTAGATGAGCAGTTCTTC

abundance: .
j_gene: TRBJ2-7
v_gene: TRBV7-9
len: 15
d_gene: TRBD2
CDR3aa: CASSPATGGLYEQYF
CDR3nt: TGTGCCAGCAGCCCAGCAACGGGAGGGTTATACGAGCAGTACTTC

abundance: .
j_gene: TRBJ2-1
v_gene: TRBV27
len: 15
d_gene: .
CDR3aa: CASSAKDPRGNEQFF
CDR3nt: TGTGCCAGCAGTGCGAAAGACCCTAGGGGCAATGAGCAGTTCTTC

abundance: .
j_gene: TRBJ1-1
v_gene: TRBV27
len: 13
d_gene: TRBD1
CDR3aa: CASSPRTGYEAFF
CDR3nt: TGTGCCAGCAGTCCGAGGACAGGGTATGAAGCTTTCTTT

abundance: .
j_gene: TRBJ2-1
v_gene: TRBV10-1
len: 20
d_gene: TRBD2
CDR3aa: CASSESTAASGSRSYNEQFF
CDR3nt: TGCGCCAGCAGTGAGTCGACGGCGGCTAGCGGGAGCCGCTCCTACAATGAGCAGTTCTTC

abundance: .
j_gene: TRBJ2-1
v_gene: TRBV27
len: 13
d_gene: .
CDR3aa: CASRADMGNEQFF
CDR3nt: TGTGCCAGCCGAGCGGACATGGGGAATGAGCAGTTCTTC

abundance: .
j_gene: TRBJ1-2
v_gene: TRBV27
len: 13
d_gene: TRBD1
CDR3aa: CASRGTGVYGYTF
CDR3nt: TGTGCCAGCAGGGGGACAGGAGTTTATGGCTACACCTTC

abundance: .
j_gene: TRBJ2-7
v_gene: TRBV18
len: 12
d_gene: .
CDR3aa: CASSLDAYEQYF
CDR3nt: TGTGCCAGCTCACTAGACGCATACGAGCAGTACTTC

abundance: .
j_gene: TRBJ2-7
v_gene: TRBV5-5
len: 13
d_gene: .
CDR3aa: CASSLRILYEQYF
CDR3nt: TGTGCCAGCAGCTTGCGGATTCTCTACGAGCAGTACTTC

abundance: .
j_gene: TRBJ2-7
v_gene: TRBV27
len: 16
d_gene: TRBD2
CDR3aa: CASSSSLAGVYHEQYF
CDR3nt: TGTGCCAGCAGTTCATCCCTAGCGGGAGTGTACCACGAGCAGTACTTC

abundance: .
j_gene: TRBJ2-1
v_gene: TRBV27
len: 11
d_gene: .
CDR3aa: CASSWKNEQFF
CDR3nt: TGTGCCAGCAGTTGGAAGAATGAGCAGTTCTTC

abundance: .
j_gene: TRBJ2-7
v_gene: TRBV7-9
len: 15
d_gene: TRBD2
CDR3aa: CASSLVGRESYEQYF
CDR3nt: TGTGCCAGCAGCTTAGTAGGGAGGGAATCGTACGAGCAGTACTTC

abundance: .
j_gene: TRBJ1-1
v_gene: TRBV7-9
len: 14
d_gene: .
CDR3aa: CASSLGAWNTEAFF
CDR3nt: TGTGCCAGCAGCTTAGGGGCTTGGAACACTGAAGCTTTCTTT

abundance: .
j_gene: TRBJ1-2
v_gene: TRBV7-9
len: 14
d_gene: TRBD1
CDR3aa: CASSSTGEDYGYTF
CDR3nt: TGTGCCAGCAGCTCCACAGGGGAAGACTATGGCTACACCTTC

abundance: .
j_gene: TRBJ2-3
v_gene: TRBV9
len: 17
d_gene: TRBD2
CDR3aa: CASSPSGREVYTDTQYF
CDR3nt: TGTGCCAGCAGCCCTTCTGGGCGGGAGGTATACACAGATACGCAGTATTTT

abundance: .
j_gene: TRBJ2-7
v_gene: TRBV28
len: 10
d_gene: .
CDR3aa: CASGNYEQYF
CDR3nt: TGTGCCAGCGGGAACTACGAGCAGTACTTC

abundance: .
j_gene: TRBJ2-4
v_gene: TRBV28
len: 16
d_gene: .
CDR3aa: CASSLEEGLAKNIQYF
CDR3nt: TGTGCCAGCAGTTTAGAGGAGGGGTTGGCCAAAAACATTCAGTACTTC

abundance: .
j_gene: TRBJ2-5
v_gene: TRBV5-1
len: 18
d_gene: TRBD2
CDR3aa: CASSPRLAGYMVQETQYF
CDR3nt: TGCGCCAGCAGCCCTCGACTAGCAGGTTACATGGTCCAAGAGACCCAGTACTTC